This T cell receptor beta chain was obtained from a study of human CD4 T cells and Enterobacteriaceae. All CD4+ cells other than CD45RA+CCR7+CD95- naive cells were sorted as memory, over 98% pure. CD4+ T cells and monocytes were enriched with CD4 and CD14 microbeads. Produced via immunoSEQ multiplex PCR; TCRdb's table is partial and in-frame only. The sample consists of some 30,000 clones, 70% to 85% of them appearing once. Points from the study as a whole: Matching to same-donor CFSE-low cultures alone inferred ex vivo clonotype reactivity.

As to this clone: What it recognizes is unknown.

Losses at the gene ends were 3 bases for V and 11 bases for J; bases not matched to a gene: 9. The CDR3 spans 13 residues. Germline V gene data show CDR1 as SGHTA and CDR2 as FQGTGA. The TCR was taken from a human donor in good health. The V call is TRBV7-3, the J call TRBJ1-1, with 7 bases identical to TRBD1. Sample: memory CD4+ T cells from blood. The CDR3 DNA sequence: TGTGCCAGCAGCTTGACAGGGAGTAGTAACGCTTTCTTT. This codes for CASSLTGSSNAFF.